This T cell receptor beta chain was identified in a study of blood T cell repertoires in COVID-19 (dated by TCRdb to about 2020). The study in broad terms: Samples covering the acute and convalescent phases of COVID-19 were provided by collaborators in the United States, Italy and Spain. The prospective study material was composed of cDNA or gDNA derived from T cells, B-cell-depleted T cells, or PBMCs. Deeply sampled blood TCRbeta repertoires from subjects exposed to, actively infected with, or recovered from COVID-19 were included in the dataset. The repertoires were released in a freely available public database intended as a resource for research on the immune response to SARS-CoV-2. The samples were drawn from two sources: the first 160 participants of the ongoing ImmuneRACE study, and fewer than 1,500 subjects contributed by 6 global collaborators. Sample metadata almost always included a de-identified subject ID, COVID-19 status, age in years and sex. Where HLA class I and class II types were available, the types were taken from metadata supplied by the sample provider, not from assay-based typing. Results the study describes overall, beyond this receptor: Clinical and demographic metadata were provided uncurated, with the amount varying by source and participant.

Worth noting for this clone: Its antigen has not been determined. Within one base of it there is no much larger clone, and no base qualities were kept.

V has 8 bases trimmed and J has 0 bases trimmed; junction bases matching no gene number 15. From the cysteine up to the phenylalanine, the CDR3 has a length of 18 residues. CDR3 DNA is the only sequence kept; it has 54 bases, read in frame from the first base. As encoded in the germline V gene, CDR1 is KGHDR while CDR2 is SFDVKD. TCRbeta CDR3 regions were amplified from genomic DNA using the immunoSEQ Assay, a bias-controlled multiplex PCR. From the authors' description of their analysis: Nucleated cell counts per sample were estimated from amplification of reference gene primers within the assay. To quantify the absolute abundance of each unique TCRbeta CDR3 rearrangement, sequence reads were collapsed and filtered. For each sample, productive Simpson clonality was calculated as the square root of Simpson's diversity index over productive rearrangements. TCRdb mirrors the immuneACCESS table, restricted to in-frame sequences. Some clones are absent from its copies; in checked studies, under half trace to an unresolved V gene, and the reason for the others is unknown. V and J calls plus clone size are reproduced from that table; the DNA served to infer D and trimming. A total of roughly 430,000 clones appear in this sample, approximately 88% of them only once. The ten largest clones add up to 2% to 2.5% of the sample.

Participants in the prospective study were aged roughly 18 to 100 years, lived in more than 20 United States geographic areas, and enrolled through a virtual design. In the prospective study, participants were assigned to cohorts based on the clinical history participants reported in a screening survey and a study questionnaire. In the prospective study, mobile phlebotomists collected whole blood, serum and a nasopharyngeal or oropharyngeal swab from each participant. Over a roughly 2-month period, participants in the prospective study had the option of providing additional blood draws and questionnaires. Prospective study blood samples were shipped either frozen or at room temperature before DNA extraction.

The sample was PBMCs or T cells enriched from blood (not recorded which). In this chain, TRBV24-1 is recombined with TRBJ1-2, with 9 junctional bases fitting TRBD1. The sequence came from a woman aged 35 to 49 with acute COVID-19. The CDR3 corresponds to CATNRDRALSSPNYGYTF. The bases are TGTGCCACCAATCGGGACAGGGCCCTCTCGTCCCCTAACTATGGCTACACCTTC.